These 9 T cell receptor beta chains came from one sample sequenced in a study of blood T cells in healthy people across ages. A second PCR of 7 to 11 cycles used a sample-barcoded 5' primer and a J-beta primer mix. Each CDR3 protein is one row after TCRdb ran MiXCR on the 5' RACE reads. The sample contains about 1.8 million distinct CDR3 sequences, about 49% of which appear only once. The sample consisted of blood. The receptors derive from a woman aged 40-49 years in good health.

The count of this clonotype is one. The chain is built from TRBV10-1 and TRBJ2-3, with D maybe TRBD1 (6 bases). Trimming took 3 bases from V and 5 from J, leaving 21 bases between them. Germline CDR1 and CDR2: WNHNN and SYGVQD (reference sequence). The length of the CDR3 is 17 residues. CDR3 loop: CASSDPGSQGRGDTQYF. DNA of the CDR3: TGCGCCAGCAGTGACCCCGGATCACAGGGCAGAGGAGATACGCAGTATTTT.

This clonotype has more than one count but fewer than ten. The chain is built from TRBV4-1 and TRBJ1-2, with unresolved D. Germline V CDR1 and CDR2: MGHRA, YSYEKL. Between the trimmed V and J ends, which lost 1 base and 3 bases, there was a span of 12 bases. This CDR3 comprises 15 residues. The CDR3 sequence is CASSQAEGSYYGYTF. CDR3 DNA: TGCGCCAGCAGCCAAGCCGAAGGGTCCTACTATGGCTACACCTTC.

The rearrangement uses TRBV13 and TRBJ1-6, with D maybe TRBD1 (6 bases). This CDR3 is 15 amino acids long. Germline V CDR1 and CDR2: PRHDT, FYEKMQ (reference sequence). V was trimmed by 3 bases and J by 7 bases, leaving 13 bases between them. As DNA, the CDR3 is TGTGCCAGCAGCTTTGTGGGGGGCCAGAATTCACCCCTCCACTTT. Its translation: CASSFVGGQNSPLHF.

Comment on this clonotype: A junction end diverges from the germline sequence, so it may reflect a read error. The CDR3 DNA follows: TGTGCCAGCAGCTTAACTTATGAAAAACTGTTTTTT. It encodes CASSLTYEKLFF. This chain links TRBV11-2 with TRBJ1-4, with D hard to call. Germline V gene data show CDR1 as SGHAT and CDR2 as FQNNGV. The CDR3 loop spans 12 amino acids. Supplemented by reference TRBV11-2 and TRBJ1-4, the full variable domain reads EAGVAQSPRYKIIEKRQSVAFWCNPISGHATLYWYQQILGQGPKLLIQFQNNGVVDDSQLPKDRFSAERLKGVDSTLKIQPAKLEDSAVYLCASSLTYEKLFFGSGTQLSVL.

J is TRBJ2-7 and V is TRBV6-2 or TRBV6-3; 8 nucleotides match TRBD1. This CDR3 spans 17 amino acids. Germline CDR1 MNHEY, CDR2 SVGEGT. Unmatched junction bases numbered 14, after V lost 6 bases and J lost 1 base. The CDR3: CASSRYATGGKSYEQYF. As DNA, the CDR3 is TGTGCCAGCAGCCGTTATGCAACAGGGGGAAAGTCCTACGAGCAGTACTTC.

This clonotype was recorded a few times. This chain connects TRBV7-6 to TRBJ2-1; D may correspond to TRBD1 or TRBD2 (5 bases each). Germline values: CDR1 SGHVS, CDR2 FNYEAQ. The CDR3 loop spans 14 amino acids. Trimming took 6 bases from V and 9 from J, leaving 18 bases between them. Here the CDR3 DNA reads TGTGCCAGCAGGCCTTGGATAGGGGAGAGTGAGCAGTTCTTC. Its protein product is CASRPWIGESEQFF.

The chain uses TRBV28 and TRBJ1-2; maybe TRBD1 (5 bases). The germline gives CDR1 MDHEN, CDR2 SYDVKM. The CDR3 totals 14 residues. V was cut by 4 bases and J by 8 bases, with 17 bases left in between. The CDR3 DNA is TGTGCCAGCAGTTCCCCCTCGACAGTTACAGGCTACACCTTC. It specifies CASSSPSTVTGYTF.

This clonotype occurred a few times. The V call is TRBV5-1, the J call TRBJ2-3, with D uncertain. The length of the CDR3 is 14 residues. Germline V gives CDR1 SGHRS, CDR2 YFSETQ. The V gene lost 0 bases and the J gene lost 4 bases, with 9 bases spanning the gap. The CDR3 DNA reads as TGCGCCAGCAGCTTGGAATGGGTCCCAGATACGCAGTATTTT. This codes for CASSLEWVPDTQYF.

This clonotype was observed a few times. The rearrangement links TRBV6-2 or TRBV6-3 to TRBJ2-3, with TRBD1 as a possible D gene (6 bases). Deletions cut 7 bases from V and 4 bases from J, with 18 bases between. The CDR3 sequence is 15 residues long. CDR1 is MNHEY, CDR2 SVGEGT, per germline. DNA for the CDR3: TGTGCCAGCACCCCCTCGACAGGCCGCCCAGATACGCAGTATTTT. Its translation is CASTPSTGRPDTQYF.